This T cell receptor beta chain was recorded in a study of T-cell memory formation after mild COVID-19. Germline V gene data show CDR1 as SGHDT and CDR2 as YYEEEE. Between the trimmed V and J ends, which lost 2 bases and 4 bases, there was a span of 12 bases. This CDR3 is built from 15 residues. Constant-segment primers and 5'RACE yielded cDNA libraries for TCR alpha and TCR beta, each carrying sample barcodes and UMIs. MiXCR, run by TCRdb on the 5' RACE reads, gives a single entry per CDR3 protein. This sample has roughly 150,000 distinct CDR3 sequences, with more than 12% found just once. This clonotype was counted a few times. The target antigen is unknown. Study-level results: Clones shrinking between day 15 and 85 showed a balanced CD4/CD8 split, and those that grew later tilted toward CD4+. Detection of some responders pre-infection suggested pre-existing cross-reactive memory T cells participated.

Sequenced: PBMCs or a T cell subset sorted from them (not recorded which). The sequence derives from an adult woman who had mild COVID-19 (a few samples of this study predate the infection). Cell type and time point are not known. The rearrangement joins TRBV5-6 to TRBJ2-2, with a possible D match to TRBD1 (7 bases). The CDR3 protein is CASSLRQGLTGELFF. DNA for the CDR3: TGTGCCAGCAGCTTAAGACAGGGACTCACCGGGGAGCTGTTTTTT.